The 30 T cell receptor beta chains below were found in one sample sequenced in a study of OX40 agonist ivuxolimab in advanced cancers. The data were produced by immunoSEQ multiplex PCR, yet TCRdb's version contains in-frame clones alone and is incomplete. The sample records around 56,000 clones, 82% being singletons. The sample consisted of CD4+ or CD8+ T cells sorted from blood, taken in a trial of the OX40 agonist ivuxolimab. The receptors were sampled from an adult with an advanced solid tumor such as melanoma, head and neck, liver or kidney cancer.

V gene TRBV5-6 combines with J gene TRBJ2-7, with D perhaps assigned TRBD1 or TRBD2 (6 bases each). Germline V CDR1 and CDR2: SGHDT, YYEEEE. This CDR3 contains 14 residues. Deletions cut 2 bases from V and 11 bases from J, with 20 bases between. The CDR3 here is CASSFGGTPLRKYF. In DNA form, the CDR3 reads TGTGCCAGCAGCTTTGGGGGGACACCCCTACGAAAGTACTTC.

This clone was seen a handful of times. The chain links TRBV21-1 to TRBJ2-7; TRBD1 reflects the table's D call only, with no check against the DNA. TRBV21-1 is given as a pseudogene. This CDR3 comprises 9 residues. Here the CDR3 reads CAYRQPRYF. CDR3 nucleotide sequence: TGTGCCTACCGACAGCCGCGATACTTC.

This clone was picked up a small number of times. The CDR3 DNA follows: TGTGCCAGCAGTGGCAGGGGGCTGGGTGGCTACACCTTC. This sequence encodes CASSGRGLGGYTF. The V call is TRBV28, the J call TRBJ1-2; TRBD1 matches at 8 bases. V lost 5 bases, J lost 7 bases, and 6 bases stayed unmatched. CDR3 length equals 13 residues. The germline CDR1 and CDR2 sequences are MDHEN and SYDVKM.

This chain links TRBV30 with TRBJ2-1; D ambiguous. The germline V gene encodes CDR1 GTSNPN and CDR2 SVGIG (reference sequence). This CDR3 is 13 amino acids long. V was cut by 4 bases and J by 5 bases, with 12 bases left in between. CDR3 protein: CAWNRDFDNEQFF. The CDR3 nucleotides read TGTGCCTGGAACCGAGACTTTGACAATGAGCAGTTCTTC.

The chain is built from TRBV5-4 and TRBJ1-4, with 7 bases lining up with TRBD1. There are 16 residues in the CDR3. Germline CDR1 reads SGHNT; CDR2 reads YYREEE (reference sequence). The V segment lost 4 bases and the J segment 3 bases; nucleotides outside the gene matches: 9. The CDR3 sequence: CASSLEPTGSNEKLFF. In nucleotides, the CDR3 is TGTGCCAGCAGCCTGGAGCCGACAGGGTCTAATGAAAAACTGTTTTTT. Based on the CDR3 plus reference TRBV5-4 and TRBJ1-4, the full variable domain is ETGVTQSPTHLIKTRGQQVTLRCSSQSGHNTVSWYQQALGQGPQFIFQYYREEENGRGNFPPRFSGLQFPNYSSELNVNALELDDSALYLCASSLEPTGSNEKLFFGSGTQLSVL.

In nucleotides, the CDR3 is TGTGCCAGCAGCTTAGCCCGAGGGGTTTTAGGGTACGAGCAGTACTTC. This sequence encodes CASSLARGVLGYEQYF. The rearrangement links TRBV7-9 to TRBJ2-7; TRBD1 or TRBD2 may be the D gene (5 bases each). Germline V gene data show CDR1 as SEHNR and CDR2 as FQNEAQ (reference sequence). The CDR3 consists of 16 residues. V was clipped by 0 bases and J by 4 bases, with 16 bases between them.

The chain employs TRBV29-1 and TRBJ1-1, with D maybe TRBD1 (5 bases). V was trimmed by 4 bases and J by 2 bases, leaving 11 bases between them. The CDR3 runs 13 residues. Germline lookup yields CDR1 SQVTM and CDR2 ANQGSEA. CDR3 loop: CSVGGAFNTEAFF. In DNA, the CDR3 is TGCAGCGTTGGAGGGGCCTTTAACACTGAAGCTTTCTTT.

The CDR3 loop reads CASSVEGLPGNTIYF. CDR3 nucleotides: TGTGCCAGCAGCGTAGAGGGCCTCCCGGGAAACACCATATATTTT. The chain is built from TRBV9 and TRBJ1-3, with unresolved D. Trimming shortened V by 0 bases and J by 4 bases, and 11 bases separated the two germline ends. Germline loops: CDR1 SGDLS, CDR2 YYNGEE. This CDR3 region has 15 residues.

CDR3 bases: TGTGCCAGCAGCTATGAACAGCTGTCCCCCAATCAGCCCCAGCATTTT. Amino acids: CASSYEQLSPNQPQHF. V and J are TRBV7-8 and TRBJ1-5, with D unclear. The CDR3 runs 16 residues. The germline V gene encodes CDR1 SGHVS and CDR2 FQNEAQ. V shed 4 bases and J shed 3 bases, with 16 bases lying between them.

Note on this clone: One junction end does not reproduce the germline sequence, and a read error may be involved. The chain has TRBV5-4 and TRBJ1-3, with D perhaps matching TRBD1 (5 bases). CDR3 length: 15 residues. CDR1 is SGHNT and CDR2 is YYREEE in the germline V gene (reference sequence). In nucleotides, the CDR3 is TGCGCCAGCAGCCAAGATAAAGGGGTTGGAAACACCATATATTTT. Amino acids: CASSQDKGVGNTIYF.

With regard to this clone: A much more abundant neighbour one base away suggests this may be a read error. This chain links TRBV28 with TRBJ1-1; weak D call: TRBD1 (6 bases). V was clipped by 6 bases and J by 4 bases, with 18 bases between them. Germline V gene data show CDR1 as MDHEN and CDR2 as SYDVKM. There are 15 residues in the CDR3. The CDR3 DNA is TGTGCCAGCAGCGTAGTTGGGGGGGCGGGCACTGAAGCTTTCTTT. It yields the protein CASSVVGGAGTEAFF.

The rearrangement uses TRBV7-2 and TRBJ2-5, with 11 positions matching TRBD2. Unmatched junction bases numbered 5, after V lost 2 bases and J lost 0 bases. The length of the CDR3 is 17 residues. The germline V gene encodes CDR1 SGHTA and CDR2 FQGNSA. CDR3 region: CASSLRVAGGYQETQYF. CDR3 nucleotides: TGTGCCAGCAGCTTAAGGGTAGCGGGGGGGTACCAAGAGACCCAGTACTTC.

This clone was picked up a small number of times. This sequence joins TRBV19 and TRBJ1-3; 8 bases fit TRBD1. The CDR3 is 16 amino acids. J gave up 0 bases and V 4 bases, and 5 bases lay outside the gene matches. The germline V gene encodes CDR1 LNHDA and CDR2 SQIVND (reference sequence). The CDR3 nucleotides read TGTGCCAGTAGTACGGGACAGGCGAGCTCTGGAAACACCATATATTTT. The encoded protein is CASSTGQASSGNTIYF.

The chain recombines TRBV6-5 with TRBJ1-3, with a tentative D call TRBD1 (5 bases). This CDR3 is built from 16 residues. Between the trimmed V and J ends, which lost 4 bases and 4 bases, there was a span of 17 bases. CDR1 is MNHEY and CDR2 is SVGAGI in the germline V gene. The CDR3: CASSLTALLSGNTIYF. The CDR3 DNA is TGTGCCAGCAGTTTGACAGCCCTTCTAAGCGGAAACACCATATATTTT.

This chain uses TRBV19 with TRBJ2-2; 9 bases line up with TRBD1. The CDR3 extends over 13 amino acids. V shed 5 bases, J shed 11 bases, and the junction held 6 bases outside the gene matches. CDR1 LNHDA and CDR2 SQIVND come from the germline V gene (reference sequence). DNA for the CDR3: TGTGCCAGTAGTCGGGACAGGGATTTTGAGCTGTTTTTT. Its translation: CASSRDRDFELFF.

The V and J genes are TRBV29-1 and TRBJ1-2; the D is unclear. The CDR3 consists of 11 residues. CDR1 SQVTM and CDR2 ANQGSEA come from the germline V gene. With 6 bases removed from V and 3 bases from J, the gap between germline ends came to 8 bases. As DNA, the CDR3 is TGCAGCGTGCAAGAACACTATGGCTACACCTTC. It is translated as CSVQEHYGYTF.

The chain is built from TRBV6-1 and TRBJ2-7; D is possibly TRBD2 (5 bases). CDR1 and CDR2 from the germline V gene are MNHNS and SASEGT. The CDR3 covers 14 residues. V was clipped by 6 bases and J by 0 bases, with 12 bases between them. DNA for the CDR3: TGTGCCAGCAGGAGGAGGACTCCCTCCTACGAGCAGTACTTC. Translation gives CASRRRTPSYEQYF.

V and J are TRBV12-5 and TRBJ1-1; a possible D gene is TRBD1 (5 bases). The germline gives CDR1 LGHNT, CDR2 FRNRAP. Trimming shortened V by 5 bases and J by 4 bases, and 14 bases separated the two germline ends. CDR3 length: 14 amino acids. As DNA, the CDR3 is TGTGCTAGTGGTCCAGACGGGACGGTCACTGAAGCTTTCTTT. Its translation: CASGPDGTVTEAFF.

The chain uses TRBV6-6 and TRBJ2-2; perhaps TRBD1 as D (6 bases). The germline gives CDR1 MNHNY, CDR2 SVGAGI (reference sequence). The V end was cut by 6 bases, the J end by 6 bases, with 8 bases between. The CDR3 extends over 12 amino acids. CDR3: CASRQGSGELFF. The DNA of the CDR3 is TGTGCCAGCAGACAGGGATCCGGGGAGCTGTTTTTT.

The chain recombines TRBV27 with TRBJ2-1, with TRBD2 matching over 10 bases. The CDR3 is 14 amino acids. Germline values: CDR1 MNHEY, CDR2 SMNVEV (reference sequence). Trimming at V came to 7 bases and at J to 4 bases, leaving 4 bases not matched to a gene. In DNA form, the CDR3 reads TGTGCCAGCAATCCTAGCGGGGGTTACAATGAGCAGTTCTTC. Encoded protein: CASNPSGGYNEQFF.

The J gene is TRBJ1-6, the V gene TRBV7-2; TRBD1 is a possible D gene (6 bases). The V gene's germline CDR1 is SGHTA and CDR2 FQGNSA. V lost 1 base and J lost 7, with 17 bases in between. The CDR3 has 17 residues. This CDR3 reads CASSLGAGAGTNSPLHF. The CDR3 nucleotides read TGTGCCAGCAGCTTAGGGGCGGGGGCAGGAACGAATTCACCCCTCCACTTT.

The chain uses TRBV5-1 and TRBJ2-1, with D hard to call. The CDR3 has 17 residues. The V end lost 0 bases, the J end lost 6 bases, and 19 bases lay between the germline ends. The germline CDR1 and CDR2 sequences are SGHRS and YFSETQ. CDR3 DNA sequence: TGCGCCAGCAGCTTGGCCGGGCGGCAGTCGACAAGCAATGAGCAGTTCTTC. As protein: CASSLAGRQSTSNEQFF.

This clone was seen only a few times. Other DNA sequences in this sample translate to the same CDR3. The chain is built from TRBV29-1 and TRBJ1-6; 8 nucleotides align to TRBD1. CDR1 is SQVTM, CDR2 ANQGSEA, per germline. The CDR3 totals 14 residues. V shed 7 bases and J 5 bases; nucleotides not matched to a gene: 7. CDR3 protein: CSAQDRANNSPLHF. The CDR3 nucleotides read TGCAGCGCCCAGGACAGGGCCAATAATTCACCCCTCCACTTT.

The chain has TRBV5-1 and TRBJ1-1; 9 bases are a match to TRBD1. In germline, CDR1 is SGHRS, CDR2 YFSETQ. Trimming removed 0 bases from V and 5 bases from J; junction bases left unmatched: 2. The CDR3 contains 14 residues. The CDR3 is CASSLGTGETEAFF. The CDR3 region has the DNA TGCGCCAGCAGCTTGGGGACAGGGGAAACTGAAGCTTTCTTT.

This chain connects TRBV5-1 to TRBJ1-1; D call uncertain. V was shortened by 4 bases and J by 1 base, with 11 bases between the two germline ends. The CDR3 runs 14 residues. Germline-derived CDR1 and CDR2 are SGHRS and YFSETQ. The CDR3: CASSLRPKNTEAFF. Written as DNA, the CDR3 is TGCGCCAGCAGCCTGAGACCTAAGAACACTGAAGCTTTCTTT.

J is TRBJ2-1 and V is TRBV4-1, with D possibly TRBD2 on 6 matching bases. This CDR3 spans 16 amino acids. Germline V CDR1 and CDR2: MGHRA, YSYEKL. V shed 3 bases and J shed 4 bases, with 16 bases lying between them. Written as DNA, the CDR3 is TGCGCCAGCAGCCAGGGGTGGAGGGGACGGTACAATGAGCAGTTCTTC. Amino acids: CASSQGWRGRYNEQFF.

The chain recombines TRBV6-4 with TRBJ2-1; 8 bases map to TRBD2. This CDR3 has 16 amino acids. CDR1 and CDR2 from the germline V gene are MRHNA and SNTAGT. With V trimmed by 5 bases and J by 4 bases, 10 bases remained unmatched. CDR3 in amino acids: CASSSLGTRLYNEQFF. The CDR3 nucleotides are TGTGCCAGCAGTTCCCTCGGGACTAGATTATACAATGAGCAGTTCTTC.

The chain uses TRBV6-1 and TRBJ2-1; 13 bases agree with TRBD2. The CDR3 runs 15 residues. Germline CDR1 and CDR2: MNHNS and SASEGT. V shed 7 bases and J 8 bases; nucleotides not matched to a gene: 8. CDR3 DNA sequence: TGTGCCAGCACCTCTGGGACTAGCGGGAATTATGAGCAGTTCTTC. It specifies CASTSGTSGNYEQFF.

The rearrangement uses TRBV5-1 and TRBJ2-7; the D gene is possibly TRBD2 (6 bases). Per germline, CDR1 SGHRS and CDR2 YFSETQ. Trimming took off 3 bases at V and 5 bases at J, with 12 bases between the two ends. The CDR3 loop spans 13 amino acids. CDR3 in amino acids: CASSSGTQDEQYF. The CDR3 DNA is TGCGCCAGCAGCTCCGGGACTCAGGACGAGCAGTACTTC.

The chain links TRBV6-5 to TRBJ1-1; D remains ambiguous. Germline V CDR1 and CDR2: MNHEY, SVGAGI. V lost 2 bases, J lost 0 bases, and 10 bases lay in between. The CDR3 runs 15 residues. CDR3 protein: CASSYKTALNTEAFF. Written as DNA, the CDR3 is TGTGCCAGCAGTTACAAAACAGCATTGAACACTGAAGCTTTCTTT.